The clone carrying this T cell receptor (beta chain) was counted only a few times. Antigen: not known. TCRdb analysed the 5' RACE reads with MiXCR anew, one entry per CDR3 protein. The sample records 800,000 to 900,000 distinct CDR3 sequences, about 10% being singletons. The CDR3 loop spans 12 amino acids. Germline CDR1 is DFQATT and CDR2 is SNEGSKA (reference sequence). The germline V and J ends were trimmed by 5 bases and 6 bases, with 10 bases remaining between them. This specimen comes from a study of CD8 T cells in ankylosing spondylitis. Notes on the study in general: The study looked at matched synovial fluid samples from ankylosing spondylitis patients. Disease-linked clones were reported to be significantly enriched there. A motif in TCR beta, a set of 8 or 9 highly homologous variants, appeared characteristic of ankylosing spondylitis blood.

The gene calls are TRBV20-1 and TRBJ2-2; the D gene is possibly TRBD2 (6 bases). Sequences were obtained from blood, either unsorted or a sorted T cell fraction (not recorded which). The TCR sequence derives from a male donor with ankylosing spondylitis. CDR3 DNA: TGCAGTGCTGCGTGGGGGGCCGGGGAGCTGTTTTTT. The encoded protein is CSAAWGAGELFF.